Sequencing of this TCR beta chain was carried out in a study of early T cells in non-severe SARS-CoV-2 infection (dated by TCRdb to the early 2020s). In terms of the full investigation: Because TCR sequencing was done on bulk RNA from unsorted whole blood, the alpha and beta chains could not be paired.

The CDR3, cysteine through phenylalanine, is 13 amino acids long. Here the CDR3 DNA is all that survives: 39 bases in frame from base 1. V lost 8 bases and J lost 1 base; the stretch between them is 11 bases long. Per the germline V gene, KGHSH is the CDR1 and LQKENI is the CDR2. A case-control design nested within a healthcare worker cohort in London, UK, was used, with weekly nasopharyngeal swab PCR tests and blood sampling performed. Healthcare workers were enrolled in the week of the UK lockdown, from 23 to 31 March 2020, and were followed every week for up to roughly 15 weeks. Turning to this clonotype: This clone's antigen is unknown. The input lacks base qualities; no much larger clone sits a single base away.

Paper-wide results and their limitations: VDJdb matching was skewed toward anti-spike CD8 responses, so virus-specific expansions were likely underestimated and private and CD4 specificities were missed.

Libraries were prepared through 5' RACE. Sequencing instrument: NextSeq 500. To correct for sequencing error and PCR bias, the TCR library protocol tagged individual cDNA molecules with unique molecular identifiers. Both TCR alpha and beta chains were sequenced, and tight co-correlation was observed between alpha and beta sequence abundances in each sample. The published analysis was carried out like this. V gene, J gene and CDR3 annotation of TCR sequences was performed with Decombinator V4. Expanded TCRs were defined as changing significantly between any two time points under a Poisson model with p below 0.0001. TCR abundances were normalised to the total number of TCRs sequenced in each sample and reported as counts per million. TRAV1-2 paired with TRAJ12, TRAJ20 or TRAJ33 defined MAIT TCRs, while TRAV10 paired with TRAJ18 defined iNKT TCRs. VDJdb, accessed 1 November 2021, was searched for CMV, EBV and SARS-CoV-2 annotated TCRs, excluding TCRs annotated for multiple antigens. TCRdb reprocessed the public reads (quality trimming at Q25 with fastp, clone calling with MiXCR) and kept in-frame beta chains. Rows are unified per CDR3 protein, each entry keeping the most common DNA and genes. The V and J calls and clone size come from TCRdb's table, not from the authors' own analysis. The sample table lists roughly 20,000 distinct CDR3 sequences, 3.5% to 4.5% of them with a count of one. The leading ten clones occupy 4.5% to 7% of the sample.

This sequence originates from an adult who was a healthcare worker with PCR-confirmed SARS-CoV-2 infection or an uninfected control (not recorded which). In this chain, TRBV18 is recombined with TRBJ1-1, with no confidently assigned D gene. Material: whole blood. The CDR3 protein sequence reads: CASAGLWNTEAFF. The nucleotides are TGTGCCAGCGCGGGCTTGTGGAACACTGAAGCTTTCTTT.